These T cell receptor beta chains were read from a single sample in a study of blood T cell repertoires in COVID-19. TCRdb keeps only in-frame clones here, not all; method: immunoSEQ multiplex PCR. The sample consists of about 49,000 clones, about four fifths of them appearing once. The sequenced material came from peripheral blood. Receptor source: a woman between 55 and 75 years old with acute or convalescent COVID-19. The CDR3 runs from the conserved cysteine through the conserved F or W. Each record gives: D gene, V gene, clone size, J gene, CDR3 protein, CDR3 DNA. A D gene is named only where the DNA matches it firmly. Some rows mark clone size as missing; the rest say once, few, many or name a class of expanded clone.

d_call: -; v_call: TRBV19; clone_size: -; j_call: TRBJ1-3; cdr3_aa: CASSPQDSGNTIYF; cdr3_nt: TGTGCCAGTAGCCCCCAGGACTCTGGAAACACCATATATTTT
d_call: -; v_call: TRBV5-1; clone_size: -; j_call: TRBJ1-2; cdr3_aa: CASSLTVQSNYGYTF; cdr3_nt: TGCGCCAGCAGCTTAACTGTACAGTCTAACTATGGCTACACCTTC
d_call: TRBD2; v_call: TRBV3-1/TRBV3-2; clone_size: -; j_call: TRBJ2-3; cdr3_aa: CASSHGLAGGRGTDTQYF; cdr3_nt: TGTGCCAGCAGCCACGGTCTAGCGGGGGGGCGCGGCACAGATACGCAGTATTTT
d_call: -; v_call: TRBV18; clone_size: -; j_call: TRBJ1-1; cdr3_aa: CASSPPTGVEAFF; cdr3_nt: TGTGCCAGCTCACCACCGACGGGGGTAGAAGCTTTCTTT
d_call: TRBD2; v_call: TRBV7-9; clone_size: -; j_call: TRBJ2-1; cdr3_aa: CASTGGRYTYNEQFF; cdr3_nt: TGTGCCAGCACCGGCGGGAGATATACCTACAATGAGCAGTTCTTC
d_call: TRBD1; v_call: TRBV10-2; clone_size: few; j_call: TRBJ1-6; cdr3_aa: CASSDRGVSPLHF; cdr3_nt: TGCGCCAGCAGTGACAGGGGGGTTTCACCCCTCCACTTT
d_call: TRBD1; v_call: TRBV24-1; clone_size: -; j_call: TRBJ2-1; cdr3_aa: CATSENRQGPRNEQFF; cdr3_nt: TGTGCCACCAGTGAGAACCGACAGGGCCCGCGCAATGAGCAGTTCTTC
d_call: -; v_call: TRBV11-2; clone_size: once; j_call: TRBJ2-3; cdr3_aa: CASSLRGRGSTDTQYF; cdr3_nt: TGTGCCAGCAGCCTTCGGGGACGGGGGAGCACAGATACGCAGTATTTT
d_call: TRBD1; v_call: TRBV2; clone_size: -; j_call: TRBJ1-2; cdr3_aa: CASSSSQGGFADGYTF; cdr3_nt: TGTGCCAGCAGTTCATCCCAGGGGGGATTCGCAGATGGCTACACCTTC
d_call: TRBD2; v_call: TRBV5-6; clone_size: -; j_call: TRBJ2-7; cdr3_aa: CASRKGTSGTGEQYF; cdr3_nt: TGTGCCAGCAGAAAAGGGACTAGCGGGACGGGGGAGCAGTACTTC
d_call: TRBD2; v_call: TRBV15; clone_size: -; j_call: TRBJ2-2; cdr3_aa: CATRREVAGGNTGELFF; cdr3_nt: TGTGCCACCAGAAGAGAGGTGGCGGGAGGGAACACCGGGGAGCTGTTTTTT
d_call: -; v_call: TRBV2; clone_size: -; j_call: TRBJ2-3; cdr3_aa: CASSNWSPSSGDTQYF; cdr3_nt: TGTGCCAGCAGTAACTGGTCTCCGTCCTCCGGGGATACGCAGTATTTT
d_call: TRBD1; v_call: TRBV7-3; clone_size: -; j_call: TRBJ1-2; cdr3_aa: CASSPGQGQGYTF; cdr3_nt: TGTGCCAGCAGCCCAGGACAGGGACAAGGCTACACCTTC
d_call: -; v_call: TRBV5-6; clone_size: -; j_call: TRBJ1-2; cdr3_aa: CASSYSTNYGYTF; cdr3_nt: TGTGCCAGCAGCTATTCTACTAACTATGGCTACACCTTC
d_call: -; v_call: TRBV30; clone_size: -; j_call: TRBJ2-2; cdr3_aa: CAWTHIGGNTGELFF; cdr3_nt: TGTGCCTGGACCCATATTGGAGGGAACACCGGGGAGCTGTTTTTT
d_call: -; v_call: TRBV2; clone_size: -; j_call: TRBJ1-1; cdr3_aa: CASSDDGYTEAFF; cdr3_nt: TGTGCCAGCAGTGATGACGGGTACACTGAAGCTTTCTTT
d_call: -; v_call: TRBV6-5; clone_size: -; j_call: TRBJ2-2; cdr3_aa: CASSLVQGNTGELFF; cdr3_nt: TGTGCCAGCAGTCTCGTACAGGGGAACACCGGGGAGCTGTTTTTT
d_call: -; v_call: TRBV19; clone_size: -; j_call: TRBJ1-2; cdr3_aa: CASMGRVGVNYGYTF; cdr3_nt: TGTGCCAGTATGGGAAGAGTCGGGGTTAACTATGGCTACACCTTC
d_call: -; v_call: TRBV5-1; clone_size: -; j_call: TRBJ1-1; cdr3_aa: CASSLQIATTEAFF; cdr3_nt: TGCGCCAGCAGCTTACAGATAGCGACCACTGAAGCTTTCTTT
d_call: -; v_call: TRBV6-5; clone_size: -; j_call: TRBJ1-2; cdr3_aa: CASSIRGLPNNGYTF; cdr3_nt: TGTGCCAGCAGTATAAGAGGGTTGCCTAACAATGGCTACACCTTC
d_call: -; v_call: TRBV12-3/TRBV12-4; clone_size: -; j_call: TRBJ1-1; cdr3_aa: CASSFAENTEAFF; cdr3_nt: TGTGCCAGCAGTTTCGCAGAGAACACTGAAGCTTTCTTT
d_call: -; v_call: TRBV9; clone_size: -; j_call: TRBJ2-7; cdr3_aa: CASSVAATTYEQYF; cdr3_nt: TGTGCCAGCAGCGTAGCGGCTACTACCTACGAGCAGTACTTC
d_call: -; v_call: TRBV30; clone_size: once; j_call: TRBJ1-1; cdr3_aa: CAWSGQAGTEAFF; cdr3_nt: TGTGCCTGGAGTGGACAGGCCGGCACTGAAGCTTTCTTT
d_call: -; v_call: TRBV28; clone_size: once; j_call: TRBJ2-3; cdr3_aa: CASSLSFDSSDTQYF; cdr3_nt: TGTGCCAGCAGTTTAAGTTTTGATAGCTCAGATACGCAGTATTTT
d_call: TRBD2; v_call: TRBV19; clone_size: once; j_call: TRBJ2-3; cdr3_aa: CASSIMAGGPDTQYF; cdr3_nt: TGTGCCAGTAGTATTATGGCGGGAGGGCCAGATACGCAGTATTTT
d_call: TRBD1; v_call: TRBV24-1; clone_size: -; j_call: TRBJ1-2; cdr3_aa: CATSPGTASYGYTF; cdr3_nt: TGTGCCACCAGTCCCGGGACAGCGTCCTATGGCTACACCTTC
d_call: -; v_call: TRBV28; clone_size: -; j_call: TRBJ2-7; cdr3_aa: CASSPGHRRPYEQYF; cdr3_nt: TGTGCCAGCAGCCCCGGACACCGTAGACCGTACGAGCAGTACTTC
d_call: -; v_call: TRBV27; clone_size: -; j_call: TRBJ1-1; cdr3_aa: CASSLRRANTEAFF; cdr3_nt: TGTGCCAGCAGTTTACGCAGGGCGAACACTGAAGCTTTCTTT
d_call: -; v_call: TRBV5-1; clone_size: few; j_call: TRBJ1-2; cdr3_aa: CASSLSGGGEGYTF; cdr3_nt: TGCGCCAGCAGCTTGAGTGGCGGGGGCGAGGGCTACACCTTC
d_call: TRBD1; v_call: TRBV3-1/TRBV3-2; clone_size: -; j_call: TRBJ2-3; cdr3_aa: CASSQYTGGAGTDTQYF; cdr3_nt: TGTGCCAGCAGCCAATACACAGGGGGCGCGGGCACAGATACGCAGTATTTT
d_call: TRBD2; v_call: TRBV7-3; clone_size: few; j_call: TRBJ2-1; cdr3_aa: CASSISGTGGIFDEQFF; cdr3_nt: TGTGCCAGCAGCATTAGCGGGACTGGGGGGATTTTCGATGAGCAGTTCTTC
d_call: TRBD2; v_call: TRBV5-8; clone_size: -; j_call: TRBJ2-7; cdr3_aa: CASSRHAAGDPYEQYF; cdr3_nt: TGTGCCAGCAGTCGTCACGCCGCGGGGGATCCCTACGAGCAGTACTTC
d_call: TRBD1; v_call: TRBV19; clone_size: once; j_call: TRBJ1-1; cdr3_aa: CASIAGTGALRSEAFF; cdr3_nt: TGTGCCAGCATCGCCGGGACAGGGGCCCTTCGTTCTGAAGCTTTCTTT
d_call: -; v_call: TRBV24-1; clone_size: once; j_call: TRBJ1-4; cdr3_aa: CATSDSLNRQSDSKTNEKLFF; cdr3_nt: TGTGCCACCAGTGATTCACTCAACAGGCAGAGTGACTCCAAAACTAATGAAAAACTGTTTTTT
d_call: TRBD1; v_call: TRBV2; clone_size: -; j_call: TRBJ1-2; cdr3_aa: CASKRQGVNNYGYTF; cdr3_nt: TGTGCCAGCAAACGACAGGGGGTAAATAACTATGGCTACACCTTC
d_call: TRBD1; v_call: TRBV7-9; clone_size: -; j_call: TRBJ2-6; cdr3_aa: CASSLTYRGPGANVLTF; cdr3_nt: TGTGCCAGCAGCTTAACCTACAGGGGTCCTGGGGCCAACGTCCTGACTTTC
d_call: -; v_call: TRBV30; clone_size: -; j_call: TRBJ1-1; cdr3_aa: CAWSVSDSTEAFF; cdr3_nt: TGTGCCTGGAGTGTCTCGGACAGCACTGAAGCTTTCTTT
d_call: -; v_call: TRBV5-8; clone_size: -; j_call: TRBJ1-1; cdr3_aa: CASSSVSKYPAGTEAFF; cdr3_nt: TGTGCCAGCAGCTCTGTTTCCAAATACCCGGCAGGCACTGAAGCTTTCTTT
d_call: TRBD1; v_call: TRBV14; clone_size: -; j_call: TRBJ1-1; cdr3_aa: CASSQQPGQGSEAFF; cdr3_nt: TGTGCCAGCAGCCAACAGCCGGGACAGGGCAGTGAAGCTTTCTTT
d_call: -; v_call: TRBV3-1/TRBV3-2; clone_size: -; j_call: TRBJ2-7; cdr3_aa: CASSQVEYEQYF; cdr3_nt: TGTGCCAGCAGCCAAGTCGAGTACGAGCAGTACTTC
d_call: TRBD1; v_call: TRBV7-2; clone_size: few; j_call: TRBJ2-7; cdr3_aa: CASSLQGADRYEQYF; cdr3_nt: TGTGCCAGCAGCCTGCAGGGGGCGGATAGATACGAGCAGTACTTC
d_call: TRBD1; v_call: TRBV6-5; clone_size: -; j_call: TRBJ2-7; cdr3_aa: CASSPTGDEQYF; cdr3_nt: TGTGCCAGCAGTCCGACAGGGGACGAGCAGTACTTC
d_call: TRBD1; v_call: TRBV19; clone_size: -; j_call: TRBJ2-7; cdr3_aa: CASSQQGGQRLSYEQYF; cdr3_nt: TGTGCCAGTAGTCAACAGGGGGGCCAGCGCCTTTCCTACGAGCAGTACTTC
d_call: TRBD1; v_call: TRBV3-1/TRBV3-2; clone_size: -; j_call: TRBJ2-7; cdr3_aa: CASSQVPGQGIYEQYF; cdr3_nt: TGTGCCAGCAGCCAAGTCCCGGGACAGGGTATCTACGAGCAGTACTTC
d_call: -; v_call: TRBV5-4; clone_size: few; j_call: TRBJ1-6; cdr3_aa: CASSLGGDPYNSPLHF; cdr3_nt: TGTGCCAGCAGCTTGGGCGGGGATCCCTATAATTCACCCCTCCACTTT
d_call: -; v_call: TRBV5-1; clone_size: -; j_call: TRBJ1-1; cdr3_aa: CASSLHVMNTEAFF; cdr3_nt: TGCGCCAGCAGCTTACACGTCATGAACACTGAAGCTTTCTTT
d_call: -; v_call: TRBV30; clone_size: -; j_call: TRBJ2-2; cdr3_aa: CAWSLFLSGELFF; cdr3_nt: TGTGCCTGGAGTCTCTTTTTGTCCGGGGAGCTGTTTTTT
d_call: TRBD1; v_call: TRBV6-5; clone_size: -; j_call: TRBJ2-5; cdr3_aa: CASSSGPGQGTKTQYF; cdr3_nt: TGTGCCAGCAGTTCCGGGCCGGGACAGGGGACCAAGACCCAGTACTTC
d_call: -; v_call: TRBV2; clone_size: -; j_call: TRBJ1-1; cdr3_aa: CASRGDRNTEAFF; cdr3_nt: TGTGCCAGCAGGGGCGACAGAAACACTGAAGCTTTCTTT
d_call: TRBD2; v_call: TRBV9; clone_size: -; j_call: TRBJ2-1; cdr3_aa: CASSVVAGLAGDEQFF; cdr3_nt: TGTGCCAGCAGCGTAGTGGCCGGGCTAGCGGGAGATGAGCAGTTCTTC
d_call: -; v_call: TRBV14; clone_size: once; j_call: TRBJ1-3; cdr3_aa: CASSQDWSDGNTIYF; cdr3_nt: TGTGCCAGCAGCCAAGATTGGTCAGATGGAAACACCATATATTTT
d_call: -; v_call: TRBV30; clone_size: -; j_call: TRBJ1-1; cdr3_aa: CAWSHRFAEAFF; cdr3_nt: TGTGCCTGGAGTCACAGGTTTGCTGAAGCTTTCTTT
d_call: TRBD1; v_call: TRBV7-7; clone_size: once; j_call: TRBJ1-1; cdr3_aa: CARDRLRGRNTEAFF; cdr3_nt: TGTGCTAGGGACCGGTTAAGGGGGCGGAACACTGAAGCTTTCTTT
d_call: -; v_call: TRBV6-5; clone_size: -; j_call: TRBJ1-4; cdr3_aa: CASSYSTGNSEKLFF; cdr3_nt: TGTGCCAGCAGTTACTCAACAGGAAACAGTGAAAAACTGTTTTTT
d_call: TRBD2; v_call: TRBV6-7; clone_size: -; j_call: TRBJ2-7; cdr3_aa: CASSYSSGRLYEQYF; cdr3_nt: TGTGCCAGCAGTTACTCTAGCGGGAGGTTGTACGAGCAGTACTTC
d_call: TRBD2; v_call: TRBV28; clone_size: -; j_call: TRBJ2-1; cdr3_aa: CASSSTGTSGYNEQFF; cdr3_nt: TGTGCCAGCAGTTCGACCGGGACTAGCGGATACAATGAGCAGTTCTTC
d_call: -; v_call: TRBV2; clone_size: -; j_call: TRBJ1-2; cdr3_aa: CASTGGSWGDNYGYTF; cdr3_nt: TGTGCCAGCACTGGGGGCAGCTGGGGAGATAACTATGGCTACACCTTC
d_call: TRBD2; v_call: TRBV12-3/TRBV12-4; clone_size: -; j_call: TRBJ2-7; cdr3_aa: CASSFSGSYEQYF; cdr3_nt: TGTGCCAGCAGTTTTAGCGGGAGCTACGAGCAGTACTTC
d_call: -; v_call: TRBV5-1; clone_size: once; j_call: TRBJ1-2; cdr3_aa: CASTRDLPNYGYTF; cdr3_nt: TGCGCCAGCACCAGGGACTTACCTAACTATGGCTACACCTTC
d_call: TRBD2; v_call: TRBV9; clone_size: -; j_call: TRBJ2-1; cdr3_aa: CASSVGAGELAGGGSIF; cdr3_nt: TGTGCCAGCAGCGTAGGGGCCGGGGAACTAGCGGGAGGAGGCAGCATCTTC